This T cell receptor beta chain comes out of a study of blood T cell repertoires in COVID-19. Study-level background: Researchers got acute and convalescent COVID-19 samples from the United States, Italy and Spain.

This clone was counted once. TCRdb keeps only in-frame clones here, not all; method: immunoSEQ multiplex PCR. Among some 330,000 clones, 70% to 90% were seen once, and the ten largest hold around 2%. The CDR3 length is 14 residues. Deletions cut 3 bases from V and 4 bases from J, with 11 bases between. Looked up from germline, CDR1 is SGHTA and CDR2 is FQGNSA. This chain links TRBV7-2 with TRBJ2-3; D is unresolved. Sample: PBMCs or T cells enriched from blood (not recorded which). This clonotype originated in a middle-aged man in a cohort exposed to, infected with or recovered from COVID-19 (not recorded which). This CDR3 is CASSFGFPADTQYF. CDR3 in DNA: TGTGCCAGCAGCTTTGGTTTCCCGGCAGATACGCAGTATTTT.